The 26 T cell receptor beta chains listed next were all sequenced from one sample in a study of T cell repertoires in cytomegalovirus infection. In TCRdb, the reads were re-called with MiXCR into one record per CDR3 protein. The repertoire consists of more than 250,000 distinct CDR3 sequences, with approximately 25% occurring once and the leading ten covering 10% to 15%. The antigens these receptors bind are not known. This sample comprised cultured PBMCs, obtained from culture after CMV antigen stimulation. All receptors come from a human donor in good health (CMV status not recorded). Some clones in this sample may be carry-over from other donors' samples.

There are many counts of this clonotype. V is TRBV7-2 and J is TRBJ2-3, with D possibly being TRBD2 (6 bases). The CDR3 totals 15 residues. Germline CDR1 SGHTA, CDR2 FQGNSA. V dropped 5 bases and J dropped 3 bases, with 15 bases sitting between them. The DNA for the CDR3 is TGTGCCAGCAGCCCCCCCTCAGGGAGGACAGATACGCAGTATTTT. Its translation is CASSPPSGRTDTQYF.

The chain is built from TRBV15 and TRBJ1-1, with D possibly TRBD1 on 6 matching bases. Trimming shortened V by 2 bases and J by 0 bases, and 13 bases separated the two germline ends. This CDR3 is built from 16 residues. Germline V gene sequence: CDR1 LNHNV, CDR2 YYDKDF (reference sequence). The CDR3 reads CATSRSLGQMNTEAFF. The CDR3 DNA reads as TGTGCCACCAGCAGATCACTGGGACAAATGAACACTGAAGCTTTCTTT. Using reference TRBV15 and TRBJ1-1 for the parts outside the CDR3, the full variable domain is DAMVIQNPRYQVTQFGKPVTLSCSQTLNHNVMYWYQQKSSQAPKLLFHYYDKDFNNEADTPDNFQSRRPNTSFCFLDIRSPGLGDTAMYLCATSRSLGQMNTEAFFGQGTRLTVV.

Only a few counts were recorded for this clonotype. The rearrangement joins TRBV6-2 or TRBV6-3 to TRBJ2-3; 8 bases map to TRBD2. CDR3 length equals 14 residues. Germline values: CDR1 MNHEY, CDR2 SVGEGT. Trimming at V came to 6 bases and at J to 6 bases, leaving 8 bases not matched to a gene. The CDR3 DNA follows: TGTGCCAGCAGCAGCGGGAGCACCTGGGATACGCAGTATTTT. Encoded protein: CASSSGSTWDTQYF.

The CDR3 reads CASSLWLAADTQYF. DNA for the CDR3: TGCGCCAGCAGCTTGTGGCTAGCGGCAGATACGCAGTATTTT. The chain uses TRBV5-1 and TRBJ2-3; 7 bases agree with TRBD2. Per the germline V gene, CDR1 is SGHRS and CDR2 is YFSETQ. J gave up 4 bases and V 1 base, and 3 bases lay outside the gene matches. CDR3 length equals 14 residues.

V and J are TRBV4-1 and TRBJ1-6, with no clear D. CDR1 and CDR2 (germline): MGHRA, YSYEKL. The CDR3 contains 15 residues. V was pared by 4 bases and J by 5 bases, with 12 bases between. The CDR3: CASSREAGNNSPLHF. In DNA form, the CDR3 reads TGCGCCAGCAGCCGCGAGGCAGGAAATAATTCACCCCTCCACTTT.

This clonotype was picked up many times. The chain recombines TRBV7-2 with TRBJ2-5; tentatively, D is TRBD1 (6 bases). With 6 bases removed from V and 5 bases from J, the gap between germline ends came to 19 bases. The germline gives CDR1 SGHTA, CDR2 FQGNSA. The CDR3 covers 15 residues. The CDR3: CASRPGPLQGETQYF. The DNA for the CDR3 is TGTGCCAGCAGACCTGGACCGCTCCAGGGGGAGACCCAGTACTTC.

The genes are TRBV5-1 and TRBJ1-6, with a tentative D call TRBD1 (5 bases). The V end was cut by 0 bases, the J end by 7 bases, with 8 bases between. Per germline, CDR1 SGHRS and CDR2 YFSETQ. The CDR3 extends over 14 amino acids. The CDR3 here is CASSLARTNSPLHF. CDR3 nucleotides: TGCGCCAGCAGCTTGGCCAGGACAAATTCACCCCTCCACTTT. The full variable domain, its missing parts supplied by reference TRBV5-1 and TRBJ1-6, is KAGVTQTPRYLIKTRGQQVTLSCSPISGHRSVSWYQQTPGQGLQFLFEYFSETQRNKGNFPGRFSGRQFSNSRSEMNVSTLELGDSALYLCASSLARTNSPLHFGNGTRLTVT.

This clonotype appeared a few times. The chain is built from TRBV4-1 and TRBJ2-1, with D unresolved. Trimming removed 0 bases from V and 0 bases from J, with 18 bases in between. Germline loops: CDR1 MGHRA, CDR2 YSYEKL. The CDR3 has 19 amino acids. CDR3 DNA sequence: TGCGCCAGCAGCCAAGAGAGGATGGGGATTAGGAGCTCCTACAATGAGCAGTTCTTC. Translated, it gives CASSQERMGIRSSYNEQFF.

This rearrangement joins TRBV19 to TRBJ2-4; 9 nucleotides align to TRBD2. The CDR3 is made up of 17 amino acids. Germline V gene lookup returns CDR1 LNHDA and CDR2 SQIVND (reference sequence). V shed 3 bases, J shed 4 bases, and the junction held 10 bases outside the gene matches. The CDR3 DNA follows: TGTGCCAGTAGTATTCGAGGACTAGCGTATCCTAAAAACATTCAGTACTTC. Translating gives CASSIRGLAYPKNIQYF.

The chain carries TRBV7-9 and TRBJ1-1, with 7 nucleotides matching TRBD1. With 2 bases clipped from V and 1 base from J, the junction kept 1 base outside the gene matches. The length of the CDR3 is 14 residues. Germline V gene data show CDR1 as SEHNR and CDR2 as FQNEAQ (reference sequence). The CDR3 sequence: CASSLTGANTEAFF. In DNA, the CDR3 is TGTGCCAGCAGCTTAACAGGGGCGAACACTGAAGCTTTCTTT.

The chain carries TRBV4-1 and TRBJ1-1, with D hard to call. Germline loops: CDR1 MGHRA, CDR2 YSYEKL. Trimming cost V 3 bases and J 1 base, with 6 bases left between them. The CDR3 totals 13 residues. CDR3 DNA sequence: TGCGCCAGCAGCCATGTATCGAACACTGAAGCTTTCTTT. Amino acids: CASSHVSNTEAFF.

This chain uses TRBV20-1 with TRBJ2-5; D is ambiguous. The CDR3 length is 12 residues. Trimming cost V 0 bases and J 2 bases, with 4 bases left between them. The germline V gene has CDR1 DFQATT and CDR2 SNEGSKA (reference sequence). The CDR3 is CSAREGQETQYF. The CDR3 DNA reads as TGCAGTGCTAGAGAGGGACAAGAGACCCAGTACTTC.

The chain recombines TRBV25-1 with TRBJ2-3, with TRBD2 matching over 7 bases. The germline CDR1 and CDR2 sequences are MGHDK and SYGVNS. Losses at the gene ends were 4 bases for V and 4 bases for J; bases not matched to a gene: 5. The CDR3 has 14 residues. CDR3 sequence (DNA): TGTGCCAGCAGTGGGAGCGGGATCCCAGATACGCAGTATTTT. Its protein product is CASSGSGIPDTQYF.

The chain recombines TRBV11-3 with TRBJ1-4; TRBD1 matches 9 bases. CDR1 and CDR2 (germline): SGHNT, YENEEA. The CDR3 is 15 residues long. With 5 bases clipped from V and 4 bases from J, the junction kept 5 bases outside the gene matches. CDR3 nucleotides: TGTGCCAGCAGCATACGACAGGGGGATAATGAAAAACTGTTTTTT. This encodes CASSIRQGDNEKLFF.

The chain recombines TRBV4-1 with TRBJ2-2; 9 bases match TRBD1. CDR3 length: 18 amino acids. V lost 0 bases, J lost 1 base, and 6 bases stayed unmatched. Germline V gives CDR1 MGHRA, CDR2 YSYEKL. CDR3 residues: CASSQDLLGQGNTGELFF. As DNA, the CDR3 is TGCGCCAGCAGCCAAGATCTTTTGGGACAGGGGAACACCGGGGAGCTGTTTTTT.

This clonotype appeared many times. The gene calls are TRBV7-3 and TRBJ1-1, with no clear D. Trimming pared 1 base from V and 1 base from J, leaving 10 bases between. CDR3 length: 15 residues. The germline gives CDR1 SGHTA, CDR2 FQGTGA. DNA of the CDR3: TGTGCCAGCAGCTTAATGATATCCGCGAACACTGAAGCTTTCTTT. This gives the protein CASSLMISANTEAFF.

The V call is TRBV24-1, the J call TRBJ2-1; maybe TRBD2 (5 bases). Trimming cost V 4 bases and J 10 bases, with 13 bases left between them. Germline CDR1 KGHDR, CDR2 SFDVKD. CDR3 size: 13 residues. CDR3 residues: CATSDSDLYEQFF. In DNA form, the CDR3 reads TGTGCCACCAGTGACTCGGACTTATACGAGCAGTTCTTC.

This clonotype was detected many times. The chain recombines TRBV4-1 with TRBJ2-1; either TRBD1 or TRBD2 may supply D (5 bases each). Trimming removed 1 base from V and 4 bases from J, with 11 bases in between. The CDR3 covers 15 residues. The V gene's germline CDR1 is MGHRA and CDR2 YSYEKL. The CDR3 loop reads CASSQGGASYNEQFF. In DNA, the CDR3 is TGCGCCAGCAGCCAAGGAGGGGCAAGTTACAATGAGCAGTTCTTC.

This clonotype was recorded many times. The chain couples TRBV7-2 to TRBJ2-2; TRBD1 is a possible D gene (6 bases). The V end was cut by 5 bases, the J end by 5 bases, with 15 bases between. The CDR3 consists of 15 residues. Germline CDR1 SGHTA, CDR2 FQGNSA. The CDR3 DNA sequence: TGTGCCAGCAGCGTGGACAGTCGGGGAACCGGGGAGCTGTTTTTT. Translation: CASSVDSRGTGELFF.

The chain is built from TRBV6-5 and TRBJ2-1, with unresolved D. Germline values: CDR1 MNHEY, CDR2 SVGAGI. The V gene lost 4 bases and the J gene lost 5 bases, with 9 bases spanning the gap. The CDR3 runs 13 residues. The CDR3 DNA follows: TGTGCCAGCAGTTCCTTGACCAACAATGAGCAGTTCTTC. Protein product: CASSSLTNNEQFF.

This clonotype was seen a handful of times. This chain connects TRBV28 to TRBJ2-1, with 7 nucleotides matching TRBD1. The CDR3 consists of 16 residues. V gave up 2 bases and J gave up 1 base; unmatched junction bases: 5. The germline CDR1 and CDR2 sequences are MDHEN and SYDVKM. In DNA, the CDR3 is TGTGCCAGCAGTTTAGAGGGGGCAGGGTCCTACAATGAGCAGTTCTTC. Translated, it gives CASSLEGAGSYNEQFF.

The sample holds many counts of this clonotype. V and J are TRBV5-6 and TRBJ1-1, with a possible D match to TRBD1 (5 bases). CDR1 is SGHDT, CDR2 YYEEEE, per germline. The germline V and J ends were trimmed by 3 bases and 6 bases, with 6 bases remaining between them. The CDR3 spans 11 residues. CDR3 DNA: TGTGCCAGCAGCTGGGGACCTGAAGCTTTCTTT. Translation: CASSWGPEAFF.

In its sample, this clonotype was seen a few times. The V and J genes are TRBV6-1 and TRBJ1-1, with D unresolved. The V gene lost 7 bases and the J gene lost 0 bases, with 15 bases spanning the gap. CDR1 and CDR2 (germline): MNHNS, SASEGT. The CDR3 is 15 amino acids. CDR3: CASTARGRLNTEAFF. DNA of the CDR3: TGTGCCAGCACCGCGCGAGGACGGCTGAACACTGAAGCTTTCTTT.

This clonotype was counted between two and nine times. The V call is TRBV7-6, the J call TRBJ2-7, with D possibly TRBD1 on 6 matching bases. Deletions cut 5 bases from V and 6 bases from J, with 14 bases between. Germline CDR1 reads SGHVS; CDR2 reads FNYEAQ. The CDR3 sequence is 13 residues long. This chain's CDR3 is CASSQGHGTEQYV. The CDR3 nucleotides are TGTGCCAGCAGCCAGGGACACGGGACCGAGCAGTACGTC.

This clonotype showed up many times. The chain carries TRBV7-9 and TRBJ1-5, with D uncertain. Between the trimmed V and J ends, which lost 6 bases and 1 base, there was a span of 13 bases. The CDR3 is made up of 15 amino acids. Looked up from germline, CDR1 is SEHNR and CDR2 is FQNEAQ (reference sequence). CDR3 protein: CASSNMQESNQPQHF. DNA of the CDR3: TGTGCCAGCAGTAATATGCAGGAAAGCAATCAGCCCCAGCATTTT.

This clonotype was observed many times. V gene TRBV28 combines with J gene TRBJ1-5; D unclear. V was cut by 7 bases and J by 3 bases, with 16 bases left in between. The CDR3 consists of 15 residues. The germline gives CDR1 MDHEN, CDR2 SYDVKM. This CDR3 reads CASTGGLGLNQPQHF. CDR3 nucleotides: TGTGCCAGCACCGGAGGACTCGGGCTCAATCAGCCCCAGCATTTT. Variable domain in full (rest from reference TRBV28 and TRBJ1-5): DVKVTQSSRYLVKRTGEKVFLECVQDMDHENMFWYRQDPGLGLRLIYFSYDVKMKEKGDIPEGYSVSREKKERFSLILESASTNQTSMYLCASTGGLGLNQPQHFGDGTRLSIL.